These 12 T cell receptor beta chains share one sample of origin, sequenced in a study of Graves' ophthalmopathy and Graves' hyperthyroidism. The authors amplified TCR beta CDR3 regions, and they did so from RNA transcripts for repertoire sequencing. The first round was an RT-PCR with HTBI primers, and the second round was a multiplex PCR. TCRdb ran MiXCR on the multiplex PCR reads and lists one entry per CDR3 protein. The data show some 400,000 distinct CDR3 sequences, with about 17% seen just once and 1.6% held by the top ten. Sequenced input: peripheral blood. Every receptor here comes from a woman aged 18 to 35 with Graves' ophthalmopathy.

This clonotype occurred many times. The chain links TRBV12-3 or TRBV12-4 to TRBJ1-6, with D perhaps TRBD1 (6 bases). The CDR3 runs to 14 residues. Trimming cost V 5 bases and J 7 bases, with 12 bases left between them. Here the CDR3 DNA reads TGTGCCAGCAGTAAAACAGGGCTGAATTCACCCCTCCACTTT. Translating it yields CASSKTGLNSPLHF.

This clonotype came up many times. V usage is TRBV15 and J usage is TRBJ2-4, with D hard to call. Germline CDR1 is LNHNV and CDR2 is YYDKDF (reference sequence). This CDR3 comprises 12 residues. V was clipped by 6 bases and J by 8 bases, with 11 bases between them. CDR3 bases: TGTGCCACCAGTTTAGGGTGGGACATTCAGTACTTC. Protein sequence: CATSLGWDIQYF.

The CDR3 loop is CASSLSTEAYEQYF. The DNA for the CDR3 is TGTGCCAGCAGTTTATCAACTGAAGCCTACGAGCAGTACTTC. The chain joins TRBV28 to TRBJ2-7; D unresolved. The CDR3 is 14 residues long. Trimming stripped 1 base from V and 2 bases from J, with 9 bases between. The germline V gene has CDR1 MDHEN and CDR2 SYDVKM.

Ten or more counts support this clonotype. This chain joins TRBV24-1 and TRBJ1-2; 8 bases fit TRBD1. Losses at the gene ends were 6 bases for V and 8 bases for J; bases not matched to a gene: 7. This CDR3 is 13 amino acids long. Germline V CDR1 and CDR2: KGHDR, SFDVKD. CDR3 in amino acids: CATSPGQDGGYTF. CDR3 sequence (DNA): TGTGCCACCAGTCCGGGACAGGACGGGGGCTACACCTTC.

In its sample, this clonotype was seen many times. The rearrangement uses TRBV30 and TRBJ2-7; the D gene could be TRBD1 or TRBD2 (6 bases each). The length of the CDR3 is 12 residues. Trimming left V 0 bases short and J 6 bases short, with 9 bases between. CDR1 and CDR2 from the germline V gene are GTSNPN and SVGIG (reference sequence). CDR3 amino acids: CAWSVGGTEQYF. CDR3 DNA: TGTGCCTGGAGTGTAGGGGGGACCGAGCAGTACTTC.

The chain combines TRBV11-2 with TRBJ1-1, with D possibly TRBD1 on 6 matching bases. Deletions cut 0 bases from V and 1 base from J, with 15 bases between. Germline CDR1 is SGHAT and CDR2 is FQNNGV. This CDR3 is built from 17 residues. CDR3 in DNA: TGTGCCAGCAGCTTAGACCCCTCCGGGACACCGAACACTGAAGCTTTCTTT. Translation gives CASSLDPSGTPNTEAFF.

This clonotype was counted many times. The V and J genes are TRBV29-1 and TRBJ1-2, with D maybe TRBD1 (6 bases). The ends were cut back, 5 bases at V and 2 bases at J, with 9 bases in the middle. CDR1 and CDR2 (germline): SQVTM, ANQGSEA. This CDR3 has 12 residues. The CDR3: CSVTDRNYGYTF. The CDR3 nucleotides read TGCAGCGTTACAGACAGGAACTATGGCTACACCTTC. The whole variable domain, remainder taken from reference TRBV29-1 and TRBJ1-2, is SAVISQKPSRDICQRGTSLTIQCQVDSQVTMMFWYRQQPGQSLTLIATANQGSEATYESGFVIDKFPISRPNLTFSTLTVSNMSPEDSSIYLCSVTDRNYGYTFGSGTRLTVV.

The V and J genes are TRBV28 and TRBJ1-6; D ambiguous. The CDR3 runs to 15 residues. The V and J ends lost 6 bases and 5 bases respectively, with 14 bases between them. In germline, CDR1 is MDHEN, CDR2 SYDVKM. The CDR3 coding sequence is TGTGCCAGCAGGCTCATCAAAGGGAATAATTCACCCCTCCACTTT. Amino acid sequence: CASRLIKGNNSPLHF.

The count of this clonotype is one. The chain recombines TRBV10-3 with TRBJ2-5; D not resolved. V lost 4 bases and J lost 1, with 16 bases in between. The CDR3 covers 16 residues. From germline, CDR1 is ENHRY and CDR2 SYGVKD. The CDR3 region is CAISGSPREAQETQYF. CDR3 in DNA: TGTGCCATCAGTGGGTCCCCTAGGGAAGCCCAAGAGACCCAGTACTTC.

This clonotype was detected ten times or more. The genes are TRBV7-2 and TRBJ1-1; D is ambiguous. V was shortened by 7 bases and J by 5 bases, with 11 bases between the two germline ends. CDR3 length: 12 residues. Germline CDR1 SGHTA, CDR2 FQGNSA. CDR3: CASNLAGTEAFF. CDR3 DNA sequence: TGTGCCAGCAACCTCGCCGGGACTGAAGCTTTCTTT.

This clonotype was counted many times. This sequence joins TRBV20-1 and TRBJ1-5; D gene uncertain. Germline-derived CDR1 and CDR2 are DFQATT and SNEGSKA (reference sequence). The CDR3 has 10 amino acids. V lost 5 bases, J lost 4 bases, and 3 bases lay in between. CDR3 residues: CSAGNQPQHF. The CDR3 DNA reads as TGCAGTGCTGGAAATCAGCCCCAGCATTTT.

This clonotype was recorded a few times. The J gene is TRBJ2-2, the V gene TRBV7-3, with D hard to call. CDR3 length equals 12 residues. CDR1 and CDR2 (germline): SGHTA, FQGTGA. V gave up 5 bases and J gave up 7 bases, with 8 bases separating them. The CDR3 sequence: CASSPVFGELFF. CDR3 nucleotides: TGTGCCAGCAGCCCTGTTTTCGGGGAGCTGTTTTTT.